A selection of T cell receptor beta chains follows, all from one sample in a study of vaccination effects on CD4 cells after COVID-19. Their specific antigens are unknown. Libraries were prepared by immunoSEQ multiplex PCR; TCRdb keeps only in-frame clonotypes and omits some of them. The table shows 35,000 to 40,000 clones, with 65% to 75% occurring only once. Sequencing was performed on CD4+ T cells from PBMCs cultured without peptide, taken before COVID-19 vaccination. These receptors all come from a human donor who received a COVID-19 vaccine. Both conserved end residues are part of each CDR3. Fields, in order: V gene, clone size, D gene, J gene, CDR3 protein, CDR3 DNA. The D gene is left open where the match is weak. Only some rows state a clone size, as once, few, many or a class for expanded clones.

>TRBV3-1/TRBV3-2|.|.|TRBJ1-1
CASSRGGGMNTEAFF
TGTGCCAGCAGTCGGGGAGGAGGGATGAACACTGAAGCTTTCTTT
>TRBV12-3/TRBV12-4|.|.|TRBJ2-7
CASSFAGEQYF
TGTGCCAGCAGTTTTGCAGGGGAGCAGTACTTC
>TRBV6-1|.|.|TRBJ2-1
CASSAGRREIPNEQFF
TGTGCCAGCAGTGCCGGACGGCGTGAGATTCCCAATGAGCAGTTCTTC
>TRBV19|.|.|TRBJ1-1
CASSIVGGTEAFF
TGTGCCAGTAGTATAGTAGGGGGCACTGAAGCTTTCTTT
>TRBV3-1/TRBV3-2|.|.|TRBJ1-1
CASSQDGAPNTEAFF
TGTGCCAGCAGCCAAGATGGGGCGCCGAACACTGAAGCTTTCTTT
>TRBV5-1|.|.|TRBJ1-4
CASSLRGGGFANEKLFF
TGCGCCAGCAGCTTGCGGGGCGGCGGGTTCGCTAATGAAAAACTGTTTTTT
>TRBV19|.|.|TRBJ1-2
CASSMTGGGSFSYGYTF
TGTGCCAGTAGTATGACCGGAGGCGGCAGTTTCAGCTATGGCTACACCTTC
>TRBV2|.|TRBD1|TRBJ1-1
CASTLDRGAAFF
TGTGCCAGCACTTTGGACAGGGGTGCAGCTTTCTTT
>TRBV11-2|.|.|TRBJ1-3
CASSLEVNRRYSGNTIYF
TGTGCCAGCAGCTTAGAGGTTAACAGGAGATACTCTGGAAACACCATATATTTT
>TRBV3-1/TRBV3-2|.|.|TRBJ1-2
CASSRQNYGYTF
TGTGCCAGCAGCCGACAGAACTATGGCTACACCTTC
>TRBV6-1|medium-sized|.|TRBJ1-3
CASSEHQASSGNTIYF
TGTGCCAGCAGTGAACATCAGGCCTCTTCTGGAAACACCATATATTTT
>TRBV30|.|.|TRBJ1-2
CAWSTGPIYGYTF
TGTGCCTGGAGTACGGGACCGATCTATGGCTACACCTTC
>TRBV19|.|.|TRBJ1-4
CASSMRGANEKLFF
TGTGCCAGTAGTATGCGGGGGGCTAATGAAAAACTGTTTTTT
>TRBV7-9|large|.|TRBJ1-6
CASSLGNYNSPLHF
TGTGCCAGCAGCTTGGGGAATTATAATTCACCCCTCCACTTT
>TRBV7-2|few|.|TRBJ2-2
CASSLDGGTGELFF
TGTGCCAGCAGCTTAGACGGTGGCACCGGGGAGCTGTTTTTT
>TRBV5-1|.|.|TRBJ2-3
CASSFGDPPDTQYF
TGCGCCAGCAGCTTTGGGGACCCGCCAGATACGCAGTATTTT
>TRBV6-5|.|TRBD1|TRBJ2-2
CASTLDRTGELFF
TGTGCCAGCACTTTGGACAGGACCGGGGAGCTGTTTTTT
>TRBV6-2/TRBV6-3|.|.|TRBJ1-5
CASSYRLQPQHF
TGTGCCAGCAGTTACAGGCTTCAGCCCCAGCATTTT
>TRBV11-2|.|.|TRBJ2-2
CASSHSRGELFF
TGTGCCAGCAGCCATAGCCGAGGGGAGCTGTTTTTT
>TRBV5-1|few|TRBD1|TRBJ1-1
CASRAGGFGTEAFF
TGCGCCAGCAGGGCAGGGGGCTTTGGCACTGAAGCTTTCTTT
>TRBV20-1|.|.|TRBJ1-2
CSPSGGNGYTF
TGCAGCCCCAGCGGGGGGAATGGCTACACCTTC
>TRBV6-4|.|.|TRBJ2-3
CASSDHEHAAQYF
TGTGCCAGCAGTGACCATGAACACGCCGCGCAGTATTTT
>TRBV7-2|few|.|TRBJ1-6
CASSLRQGWGWNSPLHF
TGTGCCAGCAGCTTACGCCAGGGGTGGGGGTGGAATTCACCCCTCCACTTT
>TRBV28|medium-sized|.|TRBJ2-6
CASSLIGAGANVLTF
TGTGCCAGCAGTTTAATAGGGGCAGGGGCCAACGTCCTGACTTTC
>TRBV28|.|.|TRBJ1-3
CASSLIGPRSGNTIYF
TGTGCCAGCAGTTTAATAGGCCCTCGCTCTGGAAACACCATATATTTT
>TRBV5-8|.|.|TRBJ1-1
CASSLDRNTEAFF
TGTGCCAGCAGCTTGGATAGGAACACTGAAGCTTTCTTT
>TRBV6-6|.|.|TRBJ1-3
CASSTLWQGGNTIYF
TGTGCCAGCAGTACCCTTTGGCAGGGAGGAAACACCATATATTTT
>TRBV4-1|.|TRBD1|TRBJ1-3
CASSQESQGAFPPSGNTIYF
TGCGCCAGCAGCCAAGAGTCCCAGGGGGCCTTCCCCCCCTCTGGAAACACCATATATTTT
>TRBV5-1|.|TRBD2|TRBJ2-3
CASSPGTTGDTQYF
TGCGCCAGCAGCCCGGGGACTACGGGGGATACGCAGTATTTT
>TRBV19|once|.|TRBJ1-4
CASQPGGRFNEKLFF
TGTGCCAGTCAGCCCGGGGGGCGCTTTAATGAAAAACTGTTTTTT
>TRBV28|.|.|TRBJ2-1
CASSSQSSDRYNEQFF
TGTGCCAGCAGTTCACAATCTAGCGATCGGTACAATGAGCAGTTCTTC
>TRBV7-2|.|.|TRBJ1-4
CASSPIASGGANEKLFF
TGTGCCAGCAGCCCAATAGCGAGCGGGGGCGCGAATGAAAAACTGTTTTTT
>TRBV11-2|.|.|TRBJ1-1
CASSLGPLIWAGAFF
TGTGCCAGCAGCTTAGGCCCCCTCATCTGGGCGGGGGCTTTCTTT
>TRBV7-6|.|TRBD2|TRBJ2-1
CASSPLKRGGIDEQFF
TGTGCCAGCAGTCCCTTGAAGCGGGGGGGGATCGATGAGCAGTTCTTC
>TRBV24-1|.|TRBD2|TRBJ2-3
CATSDLDIGAGGPYTQYF
TGTGCCACCAGTGATTTGGATATAGGAGCGGGAGGGCCGTATACGCAGTATTTT
>TRBV5-4|once|.|TRBJ2-7
CASSPLGGSTYEQYF
TGTGCCAGCAGCCCCCTGGGTGGCAGTACCTACGAGCAGTACTTC
>TRBV5-4|.|TRBD2|TRBJ2-1
CARYPGLAYNEQFF
TGTGCCAGATATCCGGGACTAGCCTACAATGAGCAGTTCTTC
>TRBV28|.|.|TRBJ1-3
CASRPRHTGNTIYF
TGTGCCAGCAGACCCCGACATACTGGAAACACCATATATTTT
>TRBV12-3/TRBV12-4|.|.|TRBJ1-2
CASSLRGYYGYTF
TGTGCCAGCAGTTTGAGAGGTTACTATGGCTACACCTTC
>TRBV12-3/TRBV12-4|.|.|TRBJ2-1
CASSFSNGNEQFF
TGTGCCAGCAGTTTTAGCAATGGGAATGAGCAGTTCTTC
>TRBV30|.|.|TRBJ1-1
CAWNRSPGRGDTEAFF
TGTGCCTGGAATAGAAGTCCGGGTCGGGGGGACACTGAAGCTTTCTTT
>TRBV11-2|.|.|TRBJ1-2
CASSLTPAGNYGYTF
TGTGCCAGCAGCTTAACCCCGGCAGGGAACTATGGCTACACCTTC
>TRBV7-9|few|.|TRBJ1-5
CASSLVLGQPQHF
TGTGCCAGCAGCTTGGTGCTGGGGCAGCCCCAGCATTTT
>TRBV7-7|.|TRBD1|TRBJ1-2
CASISDRDYGYTF
TGTGCTAGCATCAGCGACAGGGACTATGGCTACACCTTC
>TRBV10-3|.|.|TRBJ1-2
CAISEVGGNYGYTF
TGTGCCATCAGTGAGGTCGGGGGGAACTATGGCTACACCTTC
>TRBV6-2/TRBV6-3|.|.|TRBJ1-5
CASSFFEDSNQPQHF
TGTGCCAGCAGTTTTTTCGAGGATAGCAATCAGCCCCAGCATTTT
>TRBV7-2|.|TRBD2|TRBJ2-1
CASSPASGNSEQFF
TGTGCCAGCAGCCCAGCTAGCGGGAATAGTGAGCAGTTCTTC
>TRBV9|.|TRBD2|TRBJ2-5
CASSVAGGPVETQYF
TGTGCCAGCAGCGTAGCGGGGGGGCCCGTAGAGACCCAGTACTTC
>TRBV28|.|TRBD2|TRBJ2-7
CASSLGGLAGYIKSSYEQYF
TGTGCCAGCAGTTTAGGAGGACTAGCGGGCTACATAAAGAGCTCCTACGAGCAGTACTTC
>TRBV12-3/TRBV12-4|once|.|TRBJ2-4
CASSSGRANIQYF
TGTGCCAGCAGTTCGGGACGAGCGAACATTCAGTACTTC
>TRBV18|.|.|TRBJ1-2
CASSPPATRQGYTF
TGTGCCAGCTCACCACCGGCAACTCGTCAGGGCTACACCTTC
>TRBV10-3|.|TRBD1|TRBJ1-2
CAMAGQSNGYTF
TGTGCCATGGCGGGACAGAGTAACGGCTACACCTTC
>TRBV5-6|.|.|TRBJ1-6
CASSASGYGHDSPLHF
TGTGCCAGCAGCGCCTCGGGGTACGGCCATGATTCACCCCTCCACTTT
>TRBV5-1|.|TRBD1|TRBJ1-1
CASSLSGGGTEAFF
TGCGCCAGCAGCTTGTCAGGGGGCGGAACTGAAGCTTTCTTT
>TRBV28|.|.|TRBJ1-1
CASKPGQYMNTEAFF
TGTGCCAGCAAGCCCGGACAGTACATGAACACTGAAGCTTTCTTT
>TRBV19|once|TRBD1|TRBJ1-2
CASSIVRGQSYGYTF
TGTGCCAGTAGTATAGTAAGGGGACAGAGCTATGGCTACACCTTC
>TRBV30|.|.|TRBJ2-1
CAWSRTSEQFF
TGTGCCTGGAGTCGTACTAGCGAGCAGTTCTTC
>TRBV2|.|.|TRBJ2-3
CASILQGNTDTQYF
TGTGCCAGCATTCTACAGGGCAACACAGATACGCAGTATTTT